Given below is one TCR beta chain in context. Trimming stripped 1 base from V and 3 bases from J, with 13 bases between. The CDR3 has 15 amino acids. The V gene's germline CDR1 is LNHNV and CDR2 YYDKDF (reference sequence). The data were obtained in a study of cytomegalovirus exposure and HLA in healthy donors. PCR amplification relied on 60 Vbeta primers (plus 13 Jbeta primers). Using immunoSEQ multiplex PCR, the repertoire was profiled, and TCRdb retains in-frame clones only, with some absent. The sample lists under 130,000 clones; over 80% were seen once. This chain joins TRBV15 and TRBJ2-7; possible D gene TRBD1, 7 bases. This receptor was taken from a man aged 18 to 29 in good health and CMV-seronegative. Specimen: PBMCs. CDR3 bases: TGTGCCACCAGCAGAGGCCGACAGGGAGGCTACGAGCAGTACTTC. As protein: CATSRGRQGGYEQYF.